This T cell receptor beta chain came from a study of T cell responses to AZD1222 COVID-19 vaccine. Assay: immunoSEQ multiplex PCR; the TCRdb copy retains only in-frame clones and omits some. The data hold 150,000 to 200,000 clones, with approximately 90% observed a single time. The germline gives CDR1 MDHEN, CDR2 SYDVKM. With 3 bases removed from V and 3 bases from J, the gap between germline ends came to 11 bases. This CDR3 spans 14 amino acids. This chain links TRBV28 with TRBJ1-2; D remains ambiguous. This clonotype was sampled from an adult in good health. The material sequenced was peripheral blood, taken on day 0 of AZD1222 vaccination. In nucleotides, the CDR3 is TGTGCCAGCAGTTTCCTCGGACGGGACTATGGCTACACCTTC. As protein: CASSFLGRDYGYTF.